This TCR beta chain originates from a study of blood T cells in healthy people across ages. Points from the study as a whole: As age increased, TCR beta diversity per million T cells fell in a roughly linear fashion.

This clonotype has only a few counts. Antigen specificity is unknown. The second PCR ran about 7 to 12 cycles with a sample-barcoded 5' primer and J-beta primers. One entry per CDR3 protein results from TCRdb running MiXCR on the 5' RACE reads. This table has about 780,000 distinct CDR3 sequences, about 47% appearing once. The CDR3 is made up of 16 amino acids. This clonotype originated in a man older than 75 in good health. Sequencing was done on a sample of blood. This chain uses TRBV21-1 with TRBJ2-3; TRBD1 is the table's D call and was not checked against the DNA. TRBV21-1 has pseudogene status. CDR3 region: CASSKVDRHSTDTQYF. DNA of the CDR3: TGTGCCAGCAGCAAAGTGGACAGACATTCCACAGATACGCAGTATTTT.